The present T cell receptor (beta chain) was sequenced within a study of a mutant IDH1 vaccine in newly diagnosed glioma. Turning to the study itself: Receipt of radiotherapy, temozolomide, or both preceded the study, and most received both.

V was shortened by 4 bases and J by 1 base, with 8 bases between the two germline ends. The CDR3 totals 13 residues. Germline CDR1 reads SGHRS; CDR2 reads YFSETQ. TCRdb's table, derived via immunoSEQ multiplex PCR, lists solely in-frame clones and lacks some. The table lists around 88,000 clones, about four fifths of them singletons. In regard to this clone: Antigen specificity is unknown.

Time point described: baseline, week 1 (first vaccination visit). The treatment was: pre-vaccination baseline after standard-of-care therapy. Donor tumors were new WHO grade 3 or 4 IDH1-mutant, ATRX-lost astrocytomas. Study-wide findings and caveats: Most patients, 93.3%, showed vaccine-induced immune responses.

The material was PBMCs, obtained from a glioma patient treated with radiotherapy, temozolomide or both. The chain couples TRBV5-1 to TRBJ1-2; the D is unclear. The sequence came from a man in his forties with glioma. CDR3 sequence reads: CASSPAFNYGYTF. The CDR3 DNA is TGCGCCAGCAGCCCGGCGTTTAACTATGGCTACACCTTC.